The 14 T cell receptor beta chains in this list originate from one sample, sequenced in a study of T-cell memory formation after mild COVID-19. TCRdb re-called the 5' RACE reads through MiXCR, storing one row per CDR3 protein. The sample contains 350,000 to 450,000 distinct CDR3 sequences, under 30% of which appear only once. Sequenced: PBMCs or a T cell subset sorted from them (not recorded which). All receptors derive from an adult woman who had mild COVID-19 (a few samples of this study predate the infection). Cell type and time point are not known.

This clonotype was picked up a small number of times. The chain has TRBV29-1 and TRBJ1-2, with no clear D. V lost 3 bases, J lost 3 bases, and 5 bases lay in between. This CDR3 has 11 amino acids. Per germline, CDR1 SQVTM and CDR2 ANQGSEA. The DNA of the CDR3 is TGCAGCGTTGACGAGGACTATGGCTACACCTTC. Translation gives CSVDEDYGYTF.

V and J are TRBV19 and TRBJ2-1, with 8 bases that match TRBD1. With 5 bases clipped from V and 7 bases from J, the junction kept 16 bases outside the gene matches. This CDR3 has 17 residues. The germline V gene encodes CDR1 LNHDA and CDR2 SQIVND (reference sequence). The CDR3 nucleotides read TGTGCCAGTAGTGCTGGGCGGACAGGGCTGGTCTGGAATGAGCAGTTCTTC. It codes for CASSAGRTGLVWNEQFF. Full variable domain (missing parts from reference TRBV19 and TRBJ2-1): DGGITQSPKYLFRKEGQNVTLSCEQNLNHDAMYWYRQDPGQGLRLIYYSQIVNDFQKGDIAEGYSVSREKKESFPLTVTSAQKNPTAFYLCASSAGRTGLVWNEQFFGPGTRLTVL.

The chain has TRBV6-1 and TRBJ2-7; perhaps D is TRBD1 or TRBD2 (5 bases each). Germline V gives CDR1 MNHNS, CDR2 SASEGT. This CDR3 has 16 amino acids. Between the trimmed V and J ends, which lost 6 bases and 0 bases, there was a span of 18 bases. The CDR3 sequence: CASSGTLKGISYEQYF. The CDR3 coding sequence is TGTGCCAGCAGCGGGACGTTGAAGGGCATCTCCTACGAGCAGTACTTC.

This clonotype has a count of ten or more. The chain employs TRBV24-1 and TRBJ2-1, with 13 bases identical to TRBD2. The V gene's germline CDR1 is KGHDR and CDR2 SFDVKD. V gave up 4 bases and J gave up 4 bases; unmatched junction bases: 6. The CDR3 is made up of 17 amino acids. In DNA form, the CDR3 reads TGTGCCACCAGTGACACGGGACTAGCGGGACTGTACAATGAGCAGTTCTTC. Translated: CATSDTGLAGLYNEQFF.

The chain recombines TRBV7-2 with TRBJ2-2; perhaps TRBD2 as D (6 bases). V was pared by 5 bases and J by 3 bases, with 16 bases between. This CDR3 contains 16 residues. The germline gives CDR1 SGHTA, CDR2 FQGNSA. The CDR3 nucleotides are TGTGCCAGCAGCCCCCCGGGGGTAACGTACACCGGGGAGCTGTTTTTT. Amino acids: CASSPPGVTYTGELFF.

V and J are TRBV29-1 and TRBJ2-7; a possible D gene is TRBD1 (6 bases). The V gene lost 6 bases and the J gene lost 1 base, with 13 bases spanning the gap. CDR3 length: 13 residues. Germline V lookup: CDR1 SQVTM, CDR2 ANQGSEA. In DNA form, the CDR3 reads TGCAGCGTATATACAGGGTCATCCTACGAGCAGTACTTC. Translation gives CSVYTGSSYEQYF.

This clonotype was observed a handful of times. The DNA for the CDR3 is TGTGCCAGCAGCCCGGGGACCGGACTAGCTGCAGATACGCAGTATTTT. Residues: CASSPGTGLAADTQYF. The chain employs TRBV3-1 and TRBJ2-3; 8 bases fit TRBD2. The CDR3 runs 16 residues. J was trimmed by 4 bases and V by 4 bases; bases with no gene match: 10. Germline V gene lookup returns CDR1 LGHDT and CDR2 YNNKEL (reference sequence).

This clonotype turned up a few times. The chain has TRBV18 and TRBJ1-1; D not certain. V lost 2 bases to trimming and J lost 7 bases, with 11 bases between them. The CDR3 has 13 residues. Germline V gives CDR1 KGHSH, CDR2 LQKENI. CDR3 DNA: TGTGCCAGCTCACCAAAGGAGCGGGGTGAAGCTTTCTTT. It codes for CASSPKERGEAFF.

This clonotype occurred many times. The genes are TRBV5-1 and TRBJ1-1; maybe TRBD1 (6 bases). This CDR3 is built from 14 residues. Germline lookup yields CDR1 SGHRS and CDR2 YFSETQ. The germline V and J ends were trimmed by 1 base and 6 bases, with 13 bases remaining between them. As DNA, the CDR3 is TGCGCCAGCAGCTTGCAGGGGTCTCAATCTGAAGCTTTCTTT. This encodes CASSLQGSQSEAFF.

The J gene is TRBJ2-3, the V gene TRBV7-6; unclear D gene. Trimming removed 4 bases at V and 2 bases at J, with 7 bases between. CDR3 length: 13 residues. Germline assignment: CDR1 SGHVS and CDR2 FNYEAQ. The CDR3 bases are TGTGCCAGCAGCTCCCCGGCCACAGATACGCAGTATTTT. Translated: CASSSPATDTQYF.

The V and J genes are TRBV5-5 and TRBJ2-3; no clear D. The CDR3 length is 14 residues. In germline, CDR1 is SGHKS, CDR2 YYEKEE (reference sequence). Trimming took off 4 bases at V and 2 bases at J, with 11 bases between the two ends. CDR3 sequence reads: CASSLMSSTDTQYF. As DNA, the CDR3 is TGTGCCAGCAGCCTTATGTCTTCCACAGATACGCAGTATTTT.

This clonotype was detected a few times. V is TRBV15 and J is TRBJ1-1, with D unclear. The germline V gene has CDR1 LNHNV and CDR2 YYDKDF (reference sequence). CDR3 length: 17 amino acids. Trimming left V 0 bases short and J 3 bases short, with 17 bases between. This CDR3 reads CATSRDYRGLVDTEAFF. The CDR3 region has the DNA TGTGCCACCAGCAGAGATTACCGGGGTCTGGTTGACACTGAAGCTTTCTTT.

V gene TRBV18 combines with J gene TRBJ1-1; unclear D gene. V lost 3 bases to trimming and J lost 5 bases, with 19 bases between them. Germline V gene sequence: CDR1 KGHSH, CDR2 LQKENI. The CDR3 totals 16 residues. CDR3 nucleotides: TGTGCCAGCTCACCCCGTCGTGGACCCCTGGGGACTGAAGCTTTCTTT. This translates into CASSPRRGPLGTEAFF.

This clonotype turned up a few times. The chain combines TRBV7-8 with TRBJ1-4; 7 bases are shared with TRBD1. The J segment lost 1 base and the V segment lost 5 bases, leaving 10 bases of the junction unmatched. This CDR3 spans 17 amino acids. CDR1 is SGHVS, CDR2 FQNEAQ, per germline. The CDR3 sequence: CASSRQGGRGTNEKLFF. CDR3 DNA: TGTGCCAGCAGCCGCCAGGGGGGGAGGGGAACTAATGAAAAACTGTTTTTT.